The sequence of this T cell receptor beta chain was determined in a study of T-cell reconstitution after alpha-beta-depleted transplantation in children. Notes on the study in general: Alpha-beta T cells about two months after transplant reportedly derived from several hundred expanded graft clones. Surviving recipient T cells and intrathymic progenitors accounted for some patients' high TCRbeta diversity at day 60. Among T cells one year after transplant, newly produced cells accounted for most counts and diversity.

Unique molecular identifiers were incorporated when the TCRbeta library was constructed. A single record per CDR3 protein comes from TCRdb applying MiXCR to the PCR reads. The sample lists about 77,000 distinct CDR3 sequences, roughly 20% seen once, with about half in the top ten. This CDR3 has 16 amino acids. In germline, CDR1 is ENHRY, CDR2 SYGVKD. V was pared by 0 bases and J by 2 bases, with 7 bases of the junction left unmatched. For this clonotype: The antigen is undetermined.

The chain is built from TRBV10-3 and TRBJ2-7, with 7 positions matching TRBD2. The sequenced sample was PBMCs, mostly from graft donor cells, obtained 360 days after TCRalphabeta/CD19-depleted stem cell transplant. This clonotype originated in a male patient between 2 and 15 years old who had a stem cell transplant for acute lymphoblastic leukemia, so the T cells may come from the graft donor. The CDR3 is CAISESGPGGPYEQYF. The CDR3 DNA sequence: TGTGCCATCAGTGAGTCGGGGCCGGGAGGTCCCTACGAGCAGTACTTC.